This T cell receptor beta chain was sequenced during a study of T cell repertoires in cytomegalovirus infection. Study-level findings and limits: Cumulative frequency (of public TCR beta family members) identified carriers of CMV plus the relevant HLA. The study found HLA-C-restricted CMV-specific TCR beta clonotypes dominating the ex vivo response.

Using its own MiXCR run on the reads, TCRdb lists one record per CDR3 protein. The sample includes about 920,000 distinct CDR3 sequences, about a third of them seen just once. Trimming took 0 bases from V and 1 from J, leaving 10 bases between them. Germline V gene lookup returns CDR1 LGHNT and CDR2 FRNRAP. This CDR3 has 16 amino acids. A note on this clonotype: Antigen: not known.

Sequencing used cultured CD8+ T cells from PBMCs, obtained from culture after CMV antigen stimulation. J is TRBJ2-4 and V is TRBV12-5; D may be TRBD1 (5 bases). The sequence was obtained from a human donor in good health (CMV status not recorded). Some clones in this sample may be carry-over from other donors' samples. CDR3: CASGLVRSGAKNIQYF. The CDR3 coding sequence is TGTGCTAGTGGTTTGGTACGGTCAGGGGCCAAAAACATTCAGTACTTC.